Listed here are 30 T cell receptor beta chains from one sample, sequenced in a study of blood T cell repertoires in COVID-19. TCRdb's table, derived via immunoSEQ multiplex PCR, lists solely in-frame clones and lacks some. The repertoire has roughly 330,000 clones, around 87% of them found once; the top ten carry over 4%. Sequencing input: PBMCs or T cells enriched from blood (not recorded which). The receptors originated from a woman younger than 45 who had recovered from COVID-19.

The genes are TRBV20-1 and TRBJ2-5, with 11 positions matching TRBD1. Germline V gives CDR1 DFQATT, CDR2 SNEGSKA (reference sequence). The CDR3 loop spans 14 amino acids. V was pared by 3 bases and J by 4 bases, with 4 bases of the junction left unmatched. CDR3 in amino acids: CSASTDRGPETQYF. The CDR3 DNA reads as TGCAGTGCTAGTACGGACAGGGGGCCAGAGACCCAGTACTTC.

This chain connects TRBV2 to TRBJ2-1; no clear D. Per germline, CDR1 SNHLY and CDR2 FYNNEI. The germline V and J ends were trimmed by 10 bases and 0 bases, with 13 bases remaining between them. There are 14 residues in the CDR3. CDR3 nucleotide sequence: TGTGCCATGCGGCAGTTCAGCTCCTACAATGAGCAGTTCTTC. The encoded protein is CAMRQFSSYNEQFF.

CDR3 protein: CASSQSGTGGATNEKLFF. CDR3 DNA sequence: TGTGCCAGCAGCCAGTCCGGGACAGGTGGAGCAACTAATGAAAAACTGTTTTTT. The rearrangement joins TRBV3-1 (or the pseudogene TRBV3-2) to TRBJ1-4; 8 bases match TRBD1. The CDR3 loop spans 18 amino acids. V gave up 3 bases and J gave up 0 bases; unmatched junction bases: 9. Germline CDR1 LGHDT, CDR2 YNNKEL (reference sequence).

The CDR3 loop reads CASSRRTGGNAEAFF. The DNA for the CDR3 is TGTGCCAGCAGTAGACGGACAGGGGGCAACGCTGAAGCTTTCTTT. This rearrangement joins TRBV2 to TRBJ1-1; 11 bases align to TRBD1. The CDR3 spans 15 residues. Unmatched junction bases numbered 8, after V lost 5 bases and J lost 6 bases. The germline CDR1 and CDR2 sequences are SNHLY and FYNNEI.

This sequence joins TRBV6-5 and TRBJ1-1, with D hard to call. This CDR3 region has 16 residues. The V end was cut by 1 base, the J end by 0 bases, with 12 bases between. Germline V gene data show CDR1 as MNHEY and CDR2 as SVGAGI. As DNA, the CDR3 is TGTGCCAGCAGTTACTATCTTCGAGGTATGAACACTGAAGCTTTCTTT. It yields the protein CASSYYLRGMNTEAFF.

Notes on this clone: Other DNA sequences in the same sample also yield this CDR3. Written as DNA, the CDR3 is TGTGCCAGCAGCTTTAGCGGGGGTTTATATAATGAGCAGTTCTTC. It is translated as CASSFSGGLYNEQFF. The chain links TRBV5-4 to TRBJ2-1, with 9 bases matching TRBD2. Germline V CDR1 and CDR2: SGHNT, YYREEE (reference sequence). This CDR3 is 15 amino acids long. Unmatched junction bases numbered 7, after V lost 2 bases and J lost 7 bases.

The rearrangement links TRBV28 to TRBJ1-1, with D perhaps matching TRBD1 (5 bases). This CDR3 is 15 amino acids long. V lost 8 bases and J lost 1, with 17 bases in between. Germline CDR1 reads MDHEN; CDR2 reads SYDVKM. DNA for the CDR3: TGTGCCAGCGGCCTCATGGACACGGAGAACACTGAAGCTTTCTTT. Its protein is CASGLMDTENTEAFF. Based on the CDR3 plus reference TRBV28 and TRBJ1-1, the full variable domain is DVKVTQSSRYLVKRTGEKVFLECVQDMDHENMFWYRQDPGLGLRLIYFSYDVKMKEKGDIPEGYSVSREKKERFSLILESASTNQTSMYLCASGLMDTENTEAFFGQGTRLTVV.

The V and J genes are TRBV4-2 and TRBJ2-7; TRBD2 matches 9 bases. This CDR3 is 15 amino acids long. Germline values: CDR1 LGHNA, CDR2 YNFKEQ. The V and J ends lost 1 base and 2 bases, in that order; junction bases with no gene match: 3. CDR3 protein: CASSQAGGGAYEQYF. CDR3 DNA: TGTGCCAGCAGCCAAGCCGGCGGGGGGGCCTACGAGCAGTACTTC.

The chain carries TRBV18 and TRBJ1-3, with a possible D match to TRBD1 (6 bases). The CDR3 length is 16 residues. Trimming took off 5 bases at V and 2 bases at J, with 16 bases between the two ends. Germline V gives CDR1 KGHSH, CDR2 LQKENI. The CDR3 coding sequence is TGTGCCAGCTCAAACAGGGATCAGACGGCTGGAAACACCATATATTTT. It is translated as CASSNRDQTAGNTIYF. The whole variable domain, remainder taken from reference TRBV18 and TRBJ1-3, is NAGVMQNPRHLVRRRGQEARLRCSPMKGHSHVYWYRQLPEEGLKFMVYLQKENIIDESGMPKERFSAEFPKEGPSILRIQQVVRGDSAAYFCASSNRDQTAGNTIYFGEGSWLTVV.

The chain links TRBV5-5 to TRBJ2-7; D is possibly TRBD2 (6 bases). Trimming removed 4 bases at V and 7 bases at J, with 18 bases between. Germline V gene sequence: CDR1 SGHKS, CDR2 YYEKEE (reference sequence). The CDR3 spans 14 residues. Here the CDR3 reads CASSPDGRGIEQYF. The CDR3 DNA reads TGTGCCAGCAGCCCGGATGGGCGGGGAATTGAGCAGTACTTC.

The chain has TRBV5-6 and TRBJ2-2, with 8 bases fitting TRBD1. CDR3 length equals 15 residues. The trim removed 4 bases at V and 1 base at J, leaving 3 bases unmatched. Germline CDR1 is SGHDT and CDR2 is YYEEEE. DNA for the CDR3: TGTGCCAGCAGCCGCGACAGGGGGAACACCGGGGAGCTGTTTTTT. Protein product: CASSRDRGNTGELFF.

This sequence joins TRBV5-8 and TRBJ1-5; D is possibly TRBD1 (5 bases). The CDR3 is 16 residues long. In germline, CDR1 is SGHTS, CDR2 YDEGEE. Between the trimmed V and J ends, which lost 3 bases and 0 bases, there was a span of 13 bases. The CDR3 protein is CASSSGRVASNQPQHF. Written as DNA, the CDR3 is TGTGCCAGCAGCTCGGGCAGGGTGGCTAGCAATCAGCCCCAGCATTTT. The complete variable domain, with remaining parts taken from reference TRBV5-8 and TRBJ1-5, reads EAGVTQSPTHLIKTRGQQATLRCSPISGHTSVYWYQQALGLGLQFLLWYDEGEERNRGNFPPRFSGRQFPNYSSELNVNALELEDSALYLCASSSGRVASNQPQHFGDGTRLSIL.

The V call is TRBV6-4, the J call TRBJ1-2, with a possible D match to TRBD1 (6 bases). The V gene's germline CDR1 is MRHNA and CDR2 SNTAGT. This CDR3 has 12 amino acids. V dropped 6 bases and J dropped 2 bases, with 7 bases sitting between them. The CDR3 DNA follows: TGTGCCAGCAGCACAGGGAACTATGGCTACACCTTC. As protein: CASSTGNYGYTF.

The V gene is TRBV25-1, the J gene TRBJ2-1, with D maybe TRBD2 (7 bases). V was trimmed by 1 base and J by 10 bases, leaving 17 bases between them. The CDR3 is made up of 15 amino acids. CDR1 and CDR2 from the germline V gene are MGHDK and SYGVNS. The DNA of the CDR3 is TGTGCCAGCAGTGAATGGGGGCGGGGGAAGGGGGAGCAGTTCTTC. The encoded protein is CASSEWGRGKGEQFF. Supplemented by reference TRBV25-1 and TRBJ2-1, the full variable domain reads EADIYQTPRYLVIGTGKKITLECSQTMGHDKMYWYQQDPGMELHLIHYSYGVNSTEKGDLSSESTVSRIRTEHFPLTLESARPSHTSQYLCASSEWGRGKGEQFFGPGTRLTVL.

This clone was recorded only once. The chain combines TRBV14 with TRBJ1-4; the D gene is possibly TRBD1 (5 bases). CDR1 and CDR2 from the germline V gene are SGHDN and FVKESK. The CDR3 covers 17 residues. The V gene lost 1 base and the J gene lost 4 bases, with 16 bases spanning the gap. The CDR3 bases are TGTGCCAGCAGCCAAGGGATCAGGTGGGGCGTTAATGAAAAACTGTTTTTT. Its translation is CASSQGIRWGVNEKLFF.

The chain couples TRBV4-1 to TRBJ2-7, with D maybe TRBD2 (7 bases). Germline V lookup: CDR1 MGHRA, CDR2 YSYEKL. V dropped 6 bases and J dropped 2 bases, with 11 bases sitting between them. The CDR3 sequence is 13 residues long. The CDR3 region is CASRGGGTYEQYF. Written as DNA, the CDR3 is TGCGCCAGCAGGGGAGGGGGTACCTACGAGCAGTACTTC.

CDR3 in amino acids: CASSPGPGNYGYTF. The CDR3 nucleotides read TGTGCCAGCAGCCCCGGCCCAGGGAACTATGGCTACACCTTC. The chain couples TRBV5-6 to TRBJ1-2; a weak D match, TRBD1 (5 bases). V lost 4 bases and J 2 bases, leaving 12 bases between the germline ends. The CDR3 has 14 amino acids. The germline V gene encodes CDR1 SGHDT and CDR2 YYEEEE.

The V call is TRBV6-5, the J call TRBJ2-3; the match to TRBD2 covers 15 bases. Trimming cost V 3 bases and J 4 bases; bases outside gene matches: 2. The length of the CDR3 is 16 residues. Germline CDR1 reads MNHEY; CDR2 reads SVGAGI. CDR3 in amino acids: CASSYGLAGGADTQYF. The CDR3 DNA sequence: TGTGCCAGCAGTTATGGACTAGCGGGGGGGGCAGATACGCAGTATTTT.

Here the CDR3 DNA reads TGTGCCTTGGGGGGGAGTGGCTACACCTTC. Its translation: CALGGSGYTF. This chain connects TRBV28 to TRBJ1-2; D perhaps matches TRBD1 (5 bases). From germline, CDR1 is MDHEN and CDR2 SYDVKM. The CDR3 loop spans 10 amino acids. Between the trimmed V and J ends, which lost 11 bases and 7 bases, there was a span of 11 bases.

This clone was observed a handful of times. The J gene is TRBJ2-5, the V gene TRBV5-1; tentative D call: TRBD1 (7 bases). Germline V gives CDR1 SGHRS, CDR2 YFSETQ. CDR3 length: 14 amino acids. V was trimmed by 5 bases and J by 7 bases, leaving 18 bases between them. The CDR3, as DNA: TGCGCCAGCAGAAGCCAGCGACAGGGAGGGACCCAGTACTTC. This encodes CASRSQRQGGTQYF.

The chain recombines TRBV29-1 with TRBJ1-1; TRBD1 aligns across 7 bases. Germline V lookup: CDR1 SQVTM, CDR2 ANQGSEA. The trim removed 6 bases at V and 0 bases at J, leaving 4 bases unmatched. CDR3 length equals 13 residues. This CDR3 is CSVSDRVNTEAFF. The CDR3 DNA reads as TGCAGCGTCTCCGACAGGGTGAACACTGAAGCTTTCTTT.

The chain joins TRBV21-1 to TRBJ2-7; the DNA was not compared with TRBD1, the D call given in the table. TRBV21-1 is a pseudogene. The CDR3 sequence is 16 residues long. CDR3 loop: CAKPMDRCKSRYEQYF. CDR3 in DNA: TGTGCCAAACCTATGGACAGATGCAAGAGTCGCTACGAGCAGTACTTC.

The genes are TRBV4-2 and TRBJ1-1; no clear D gene. The V end was cut by 4 bases, the J end by 8 bases, with 14 bases between. CDR3 size: 13 residues. Germline V CDR1 and CDR2: LGHNA, YNFKEQ. CDR3 amino acids: CASSRDPSTEAFF. The CDR3 coding sequence is TGTGCCAGCAGCCGAGACCCCTCGACAGAAGCTTTCTTT.

CDR3 protein: CASSYFGQGDTIYF. CDR3 DNA sequence: TGTGCCAGCAGCTACTTTGGACAGGGGGACACCATATATTTT. The rearrangement uses TRBV7-2 and TRBJ1-3; 10 positions agree with TRBD1. The CDR3 loop spans 14 amino acids. Trimming at V came to 4 bases and at J to 8 bases, leaving 5 bases not matched to a gene. Germline V lookup: CDR1 SGHTA, CDR2 FQGNSA.

The V gene is TRBV12-5, the J gene TRBJ2-6; 10 bases align to TRBD1. CDR1 and CDR2 from the germline V gene are LGHNT and FRNRAP. The ends lost 2 bases at V and 3 bases at J; junction bases unmatched: 13. CDR3 size: 20 residues. CDR3 coding DNA: TGTGCTAGTGGTTTGACCCTGGGGAGGACAGGGGGGTATGGGGCCAACGTCCTGACTTTC. Translation gives CASGLTLGRTGGYGANVLTF.

The genes are TRBV19 and TRBJ2-7; possibly TRBD2 for D (6 bases). Trimming shortened V by 8 bases and J by 0 bases, and 14 bases separated the two germline ends. CDR3 length: 14 residues. Germline CDR1 and CDR2: LNHDA and SQIVND (reference sequence). Here the CDR3 reads CASQIPGDSYEQYF. DNA of the CDR3: TGTGCCAGTCAAATCCCGGGGGACTCCTACGAGCAGTACTTC.

The chain couples TRBV4-3 to TRBJ1-5, with D possibly TRBD1 on 6 matching bases. This CDR3 has 18 residues. Per germline, CDR1 LGHNA and CDR2 YSLEER. Trimming pared 0 bases from V and 1 base from J, leaving 16 bases between. DNA for the CDR3: TGCGCCAGCAGCCAAGATGTGGGGGGGGCGGGGAGCAATCAGCCCCAGCATTTT. Its translation is CASSQDVGGAGSNQPQHF.

This clone was seen only a few times. The V and J genes are TRBV5-1 and TRBJ2-2; D is possibly TRBD1 (6 bases). Trimming pared 7 bases from V and 4 bases from J, leaving 11 bases between. This CDR3 has 13 residues. Germline lookup yields CDR1 SGHRS and CDR2 YFSETQ. The DNA for the CDR3 is TGCGCCAGCGCTACAGGGAGCACCGGGGAGCTGTTTTTT. As protein: CASATGSTGELFF. The full variable domain, with the rest looked up from reference TRBV5-1 and TRBJ2-2, is KAGVTQTPRYLIKTRGQQVTLSCSPISGHRSVSWYQQTPGQGLQFLFEYFSETQRNKGNFPGRFSGRQFSNSRSEMNVSTLELGDSALYLCASATGSTGELFFGEGSRLTVL.

Only one count was recorded for this clone. The chain carries TRBV6-4 and TRBJ2-7; D is perhaps TRBD2 (5 bases). Trimming cost V 0 bases and J 2 bases, with 8 bases left between them. Germline V lookup: CDR1 MRHNA, CDR2 SNTAGT. The CDR3 runs to 14 residues. The DNA for the CDR3 is TGTGCCAGCAGTGACTCGACGGGGACCTACGAGCAGTACTTC. Translated: CASSDSTGTYEQYF.

The chain joins TRBV27 to TRBJ1-1, with D uncertain. CDR1 MNHEY and CDR2 SMNVEV come from the germline V gene (reference sequence). V was pared by 2 bases and J by 0 bases, with 19 bases between. CDR3 length: 18 amino acids. CDR3 bases: TGTGCCAGCAGTTTAAAGGCTCCGGGGTTACAGTTGAACACTGAAGCTTTCTTT. Amino acids: CASSLKAPGLQLNTEAFF.